Here is one T cell receptor (beta chain) with its context. These data are taken from a study of blood T cell repertoires in COVID-19. Using immunoSEQ multiplex PCR, the repertoire was profiled, and TCRdb retains in-frame clones only, with some absent. The sample yields 230,000 or so clones, approximately 80% seen once. This receptor was obtained from a woman of 80 years or more with COVID-19, enrolled during active disease. Sequenced sample: peripheral blood.

CDR3 residues: CASIRDRASYEQYF. CDR3 sequence (DNA): TGTGCCAGCATCCGGGACAGGGCCTCCTACGAGCAGTACTTC. The V gene is TRBV6-6, the J gene TRBJ2-7; 9 bases fit TRBD1. CDR3 length: 14 amino acids. V shed 7 bases and J 0 bases; nucleotides not matched to a gene: 4. Germline CDR1 and CDR2: MNHNY and SVGAGI (reference sequence).